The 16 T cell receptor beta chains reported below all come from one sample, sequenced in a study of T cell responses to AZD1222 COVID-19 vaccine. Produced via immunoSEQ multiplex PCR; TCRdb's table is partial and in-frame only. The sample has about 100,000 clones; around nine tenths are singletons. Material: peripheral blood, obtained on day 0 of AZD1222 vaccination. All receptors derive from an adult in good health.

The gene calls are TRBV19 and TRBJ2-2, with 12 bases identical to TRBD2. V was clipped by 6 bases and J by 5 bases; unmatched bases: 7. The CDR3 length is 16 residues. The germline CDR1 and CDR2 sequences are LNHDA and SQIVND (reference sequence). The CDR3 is CASSKTSGSKTGELFF. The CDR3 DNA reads TGTGCCAGTAGCAAGACTAGCGGGAGTAAAACCGGGGAGCTGTTTTTT.

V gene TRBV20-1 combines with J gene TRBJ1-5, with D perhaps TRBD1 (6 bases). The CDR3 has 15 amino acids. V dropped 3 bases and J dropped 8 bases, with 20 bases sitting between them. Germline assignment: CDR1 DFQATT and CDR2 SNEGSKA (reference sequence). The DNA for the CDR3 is TGCAGTGCTAGTAAACAGGGACTTTTTTTGGAGCCCCAGCATTTT. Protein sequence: CSASKQGLFLEPQHF.

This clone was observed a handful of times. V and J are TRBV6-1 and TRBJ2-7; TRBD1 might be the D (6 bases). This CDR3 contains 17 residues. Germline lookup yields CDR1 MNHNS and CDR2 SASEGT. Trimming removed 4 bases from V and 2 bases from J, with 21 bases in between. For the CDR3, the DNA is TGTGCCAGCAGTGCCATGGCCACCGGGACAAGAACCTACGAGCAGTACTTC. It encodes CASSAMATGTRTYEQYF.

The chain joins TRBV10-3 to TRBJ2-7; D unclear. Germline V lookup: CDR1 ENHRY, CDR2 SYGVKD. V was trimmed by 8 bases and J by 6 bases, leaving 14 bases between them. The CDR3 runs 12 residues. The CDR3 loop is CAIGPAVGEQYF. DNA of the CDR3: TGTGCCATCGGACCGGCCGTTGGCGAGCAGTACTTC.

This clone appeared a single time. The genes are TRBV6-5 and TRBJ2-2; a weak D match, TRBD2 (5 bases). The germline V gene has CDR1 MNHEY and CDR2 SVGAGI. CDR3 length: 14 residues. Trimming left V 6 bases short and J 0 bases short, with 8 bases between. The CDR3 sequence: CASSRDSNTGELFF. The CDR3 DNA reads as TGTGCCAGCAGCCGGGATTCGAACACCGGGGAGCTGTTTTTT.

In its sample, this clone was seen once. CDR3 in DNA: TGTGCCAGCAGTGAAAGCAAGGACGGCGGCTACACCTTC. Its translation: CASSESKDGGYTF. This chain joins TRBV2 and TRBJ1-2; no firm D call. The CDR3 spans 13 residues. Germline assignment: CDR1 SNHLY and CDR2 FYNNEI. The V end was cut by 2 bases, the J end by 8 bases, with 12 bases between. The whole variable domain, filled in from reference TRBV2 and TRBJ1-2, reads EPEVTQTPSHQVTQMGQEVILRCVPISNHLYFYWYRQILGQKVEFLVSFYNNEISEKSEIFDDQFSVERPDGSNFTLKIRSTKLEDSAMYFCASSESKDGGYTFGSGTRLTVV.

The CDR3 DNA reads TGCAGCGTTACCGGGACTAGCGGGAGGGCCGTTGAGCAGTTCTTC. Its translation is CSVTGTSGRAVEQFF. The chain is built from TRBV29-1 and TRBJ2-1; TRBD2 matches 16 bases. CDR1 is SQVTM, CDR2 ANQGSEA, per germline. The CDR3 contains 15 residues. The junction had 7 bases not matched to a gene; V was cut back by 5 bases and J by 9 bases.

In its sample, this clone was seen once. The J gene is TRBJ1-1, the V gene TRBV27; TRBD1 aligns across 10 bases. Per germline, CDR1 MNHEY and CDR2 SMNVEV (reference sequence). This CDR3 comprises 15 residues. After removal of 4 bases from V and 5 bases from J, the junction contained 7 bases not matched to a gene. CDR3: CASSWLTGGSTEAFF. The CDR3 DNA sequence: TGTGCCAGCAGTTGGCTGACAGGGGGCTCGACTGAAGCTTTCTTT.

CDR3 protein: CASSNRGLLEKLFF. As DNA, the CDR3 is TGTGCCAGCAGCAACAGGGGGCTCCTAGAAAAACTGTTTTTT. The rearrangement uses TRBV7-8 and TRBJ1-4; 9 bases fit TRBD1. Looked up from germline, CDR1 is SGHVS and CDR2 is FQNEAQ. The CDR3 is made up of 14 amino acids. Trimming removed 5 bases from V and 8 bases from J; junction bases left unmatched: 6.

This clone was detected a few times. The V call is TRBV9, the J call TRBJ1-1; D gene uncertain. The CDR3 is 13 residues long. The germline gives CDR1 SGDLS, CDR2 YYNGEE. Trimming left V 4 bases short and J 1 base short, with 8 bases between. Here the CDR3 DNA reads TGTGCCAGCAGCAGAGACCCGAACACTGAAGCTTTCTTT. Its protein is CASSRDPNTEAFF. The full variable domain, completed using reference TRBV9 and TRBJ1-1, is DSGVTQTPKHLITATGQRVTLRCSPRSGDLSVYWYQQSLDQGLQFLIQYYNGEERAKGNILERFSAQQFPDLHSELNLSSLELGDSALYFCASSRDPNTEAFFGQGTRLTVV.

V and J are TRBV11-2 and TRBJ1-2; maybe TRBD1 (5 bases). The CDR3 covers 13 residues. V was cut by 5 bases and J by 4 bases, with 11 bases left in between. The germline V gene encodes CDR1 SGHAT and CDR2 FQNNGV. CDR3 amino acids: CASSSRVGYGYTF. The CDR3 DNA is TGTGCCAGCAGCAGCAGGGTAGGCTATGGCTACACCTTC.

CDR3 residues: CASSPGTGDQPQHF. CDR3 DNA: TGTGCCAGCTCACCTGGAACGGGGGATCAGCCCCAGCATTTT. The chain employs TRBV18 and TRBJ1-5; a possible D gene is TRBD1 (5 bases). The CDR3 contains 14 residues. The V gene's germline CDR1 is KGHSH and CDR2 LQKENI. Trimming cost V 3 bases and J 5 bases, with 11 bases left between them.

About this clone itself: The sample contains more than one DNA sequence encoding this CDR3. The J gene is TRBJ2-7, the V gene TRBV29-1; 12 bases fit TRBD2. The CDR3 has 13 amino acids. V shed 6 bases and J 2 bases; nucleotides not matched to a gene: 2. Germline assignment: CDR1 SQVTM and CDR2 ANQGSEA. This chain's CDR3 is CSVGLAGPYEQYF. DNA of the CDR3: TGCAGCGTCGGACTAGCGGGGCCCTACGAGCAGTACTTC.

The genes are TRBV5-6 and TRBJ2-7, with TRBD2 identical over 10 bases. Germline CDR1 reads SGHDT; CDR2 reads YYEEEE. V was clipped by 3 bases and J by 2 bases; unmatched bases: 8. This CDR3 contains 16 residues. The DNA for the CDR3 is TGTGCCAGCAGCTCGAATCCGGGACTAGCGACCTACGAGCAGTACTTC. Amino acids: CASSSNPGLATYEQYF.

The CDR3 protein is CASSTGTGAQETQYF. The CDR3 DNA follows: TGCGCCAGCAGCACGGGGACAGGGGCGCAAGAGACCCAGTACTTC. The genes are TRBV5-1 and TRBJ2-5; TRBD1 agrees at 10 bases. Germline trimming cut 4 bases from V and 2 bases from J; bases unmatched to any gene: 5. The CDR3 runs to 15 residues. CDR1 is SGHRS, CDR2 YFSETQ, per germline.

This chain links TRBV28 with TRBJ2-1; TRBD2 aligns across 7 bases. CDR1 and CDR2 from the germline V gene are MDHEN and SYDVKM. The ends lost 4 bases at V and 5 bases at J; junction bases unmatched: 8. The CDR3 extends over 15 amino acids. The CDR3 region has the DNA TGTGCCAGCAGTTCACTAGCGTCCCATCACAATGAGCAGTTCTTC. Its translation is CASSSLASHHNEQFF.